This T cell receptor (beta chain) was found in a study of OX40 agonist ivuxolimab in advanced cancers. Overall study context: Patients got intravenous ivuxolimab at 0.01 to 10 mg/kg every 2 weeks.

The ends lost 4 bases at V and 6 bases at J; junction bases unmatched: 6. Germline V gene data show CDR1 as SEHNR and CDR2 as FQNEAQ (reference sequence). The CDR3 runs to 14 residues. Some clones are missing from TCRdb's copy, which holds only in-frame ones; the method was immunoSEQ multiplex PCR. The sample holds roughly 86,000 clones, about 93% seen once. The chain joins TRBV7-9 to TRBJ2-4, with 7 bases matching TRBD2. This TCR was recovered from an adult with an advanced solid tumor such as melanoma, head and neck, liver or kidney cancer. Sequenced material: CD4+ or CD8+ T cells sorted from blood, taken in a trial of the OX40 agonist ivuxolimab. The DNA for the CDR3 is TGTGCCAGCAGCTCTCTGTGGGGGGGAAACATTCAGTACTTC. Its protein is CASSSLWGGNIQYF.